The next 18 T cell receptor beta chains were all read from a single sample in a study of shared clonotypes between healthy human individuals. Libraries were prepared by immunoSEQ multiplex PCR; TCRdb keeps only in-frame clonotypes and omits some of them. The sample has roughly 2 million clones, 85% to 95% seen once. Specimen: naive CD4+ T cells sorted from blood. Subset described: CD45RA+ positively selected. The receptors derive from a man younger than 35 in good health.

Of note for this clone: Different DNA sequences within this sample yield the same CDR3. The rearrangement links TRBV11-3 to TRBJ2-1; D might be TRBD2 (5 bases). This CDR3 is built from 15 residues. CDR1 is SGHNT and CDR2 is YENEEA in the germline V gene. V lost 5 bases to trimming and J lost 0 bases, with 11 bases between them. As DNA, the CDR3 is TGTGCCAGCAGCCTAGGACGGGGCTCCTACAATGAGCAGTTCTTC. Its protein is CASSLGRGSYNEQFF.

The gene calls are TRBV19 and TRBJ1-6, with no clear D. Trimming removed 3 bases at V and 4 bases at J, with 7 bases between. Germline CDR1 is LNHDA and CDR2 is SQIVND (reference sequence). The CDR3 is made up of 14 amino acids. DNA of the CDR3: TGTGCCAGTAGTATCGAGGGTTATAATTCACCCCTCCACTTT. This gives the protein CASSIEGYNSPLHF. The entire variable domain, with the rest obtained from reference TRBV19 and TRBJ1-6, is as follows: DGGITQSPKYLFRKEGQNVTLSCEQNLNHDAMYWYRQDPGQGLRLIYYSQIVNDFQKGDIAEGYSVSREKKESFPLTVTSAQKNPTAFYLCASSIEGYNSPLHFGNGTRLTVT.

The CDR3 loop reads CASSADPRNEQFF. DNA for the CDR3: TGCGCCAGCAGTGCGGACCCGAGGAATGAGCAGTTCTTC. V is TRBV10-1 and J is TRBJ2-1; D remains unclear. Germline V CDR1 and CDR2: WNHNN, SYGVQD (reference sequence). Trimming removed 4 bases from V and 7 bases from J, with 11 bases in between. The CDR3 extends over 13 amino acids.

The chain links TRBV7-2 to TRBJ2-3; TRBD2 might be the D (6 bases). This CDR3 has 16 residues. The V end was cut by 1 base, the J end by 0 bases, with 11 bases between. Per the germline V gene, CDR1 is SGHTA and CDR2 is FQGNSA. CDR3 DNA: TGTGCCAGCAGCTTAGTAGGCGGGATTAGCACAGATACGCAGTATTTT. As protein: CASSLVGGISTDTQYF. The whole variable domain, remainder taken from reference TRBV7-2 and TRBJ2-3, is GAGVSQSPSNKVTEKGKDVELRCDPISGHTALYWYRQSLGQGLEFLIYFQGNSAPDKSGLPSDRFSAERTGGSVSTLTIQRTQQEDSAVYLCASSLVGGISTDTQYFGPGTRLTVL.

The V and J genes are TRBV4-2 and TRBJ2-3; 14 bases agree with TRBD2. CDR1 and CDR2 (germline): LGHNA, YNFKEQ. J gave up 4 bases and V 4 bases, and 7 bases lay outside the gene matches. This CDR3 region has 17 residues. DNA of the CDR3: TGTGCCAGCAGCCGAGGGACTAGCGGGGGAGGGGCAGATACGCAGTATTTT. This sequence encodes CASSRGTSGGGADTQYF.

V and J are TRBV7-9 and TRBJ1-2, with unresolved D. Trimming cost V 5 bases and J 4 bases, with 11 bases left between them. Germline assignment: CDR1 SEHNR and CDR2 FQNEAQ (reference sequence). The CDR3 length is 13 residues. The CDR3 bases are TGTGCCAGCAGCCAAGGGCCTCCCTATGGCTACACCTTC. It yields the protein CASSQGPPYGYTF. The full variable domain, in which reference TRBV7-9 and TRBJ1-2 provide the parts outside the CDR3, is DTGVSQNPRHKITKRGQNVTFRCDPISEHNRLYWYRQTLGQGPEFLTYFQNEAQLEKSRLLSDRFSAERPKGSFSTLEIQRTEQGDSAMYLCASSQGPPYGYTFGSGTRLTVV.

This chain uses TRBV9 with TRBJ1-5, with D possibly TRBD1 on 6 matching bases. CDR1 SGDLS and CDR2 YYNGEE come from the germline V gene. The CDR3 is 14 amino acids. Trimming cost V 4 bases and J 1 base, with 9 bases left between them. Here the CDR3 reads CASSRDNSNQPQHF. As DNA, the CDR3 is TGTGCCAGCAGCCGGGACAACAGCAATCAGCCCCAGCATTTT.

V is TRBV7-8 and J is TRBJ2-5, with D possibly matching TRBD1 (6 bases). The CDR3 loop spans 14 amino acids. V lost 6 bases to trimming and J lost 4 bases, with 15 bases between them. Per the germline V gene, CDR1 is SGHVS and CDR2 is FQNEAQ. In DNA form, the CDR3 reads TGTGCCAGCAGGAGGGGGAGCAAAATAGAGACCCAGTACTTC. As protein: CASRRGSKIETQYF.

This clone appeared once. The gene calls are TRBV7-9 and TRBJ2-5; 10 positions agree with TRBD1. Germline trimming cut 2 bases from V and 3 bases from J; bases unmatched to any gene: 3. The CDR3 runs to 15 residues. Germline CDR1 reads SEHNR; CDR2 reads FQNEAQ (reference sequence). This CDR3 is CASSLTGTGEETQYF. CDR3 in DNA: TGTGCCAGCAGCTTAACCGGGACAGGGGAAGAGACCCAGTACTTC.

Notes on this clone: The sample holds other DNA sequences that translate to the same CDR3. This chain connects TRBV5-1 to TRBJ1-1, with D possibly being TRBD1 (6 bases). Trimming pared 0 bases from V and 5 bases from J, leaving 11 bases between. Germline CDR1 reads SGHRS; CDR2 reads YFSETQ. The CDR3 length is 14 residues. The CDR3 bases are TGCGCCAGCAGCTTGGACAGGGTGACGACTGAAGCTTTCTTT. Translation gives CASSLDRVTTEAFF.

The chain couples TRBV7-9 to TRBJ1-1; D unresolved. V lost 10 bases and J lost 3, with 21 bases in between. The CDR3 consists of 15 residues. The germline CDR1 and CDR2 sequences are SEHNR and FQNEAQ (reference sequence). CDR3 in DNA: TGTGCCATCTTGACCGGACGGAATGGGGACACTGAAGCTTTCTTT. This sequence encodes CAILTGRNGDTEAFF. Full variable domain (outside the CDR3, taken from reference TRBV7-9 and TRBJ1-1): DTGVSQNPRHKITKRGQNVTFRCDPISEHNRLYWYRQTLGQGPEFLTYFQNEAQLEKSRLLSDRFSAERPKGSFSTLEIQRTEQGDSAMYLCAILTGRNGDTEAFFGQGTRLTVV.

V and J are TRBV6-5 and TRBJ2-2; TRBD1 might be the D (5 bases). This CDR3 is 14 amino acids long. The V end was cut by 8 bases, the J end by 6 bases, with 16 bases between. CDR1 and CDR2 (germline): MNHEY, SVGAGI. CDR3 loop: CASRVSGQAGELFF. The CDR3 bases are TGTGCCAGCCGAGTGTCAGGGCAGGCCGGGGAGCTGTTTTTT.

This sequence joins TRBV6-1 and TRBJ2-1; 12 nucleotides agree with TRBD2. The CDR3 is 16 amino acids. The V and J ends lost 3 bases and 2 bases, in that order; junction bases with no gene match: 2. The germline gives CDR1 MNHNS, CDR2 SASEGT. As DNA, the CDR3 is TGTGCCAGCAGTGACAGGACTAGCGGGACCTACAATGAGCAGTTCTTC. Translated, it gives CASSDRTSGTYNEQFF.

CDR3 nucleotides: TGTGCCAGCAGCACTAGCGGATTGTCCTACGAGCAGTACTTC. This gives the protein CASSTSGLSYEQYF. This chain connects TRBV2 to TRBJ2-7; 8 bases are shared with TRBD2. CDR1 SNHLY and CDR2 FYNNEI come from the germline V gene. There are 14 residues in the CDR3. V was clipped by 6 bases and J by 1 base; unmatched bases: 5.

A remark on this clone: The sample has other DNA sequences that encode this CDR3 too. This sequence joins TRBV15 and TRBJ1-5; no definite D call. The germline V gene encodes CDR1 LNHNV and CDR2 YYDKDF (reference sequence). V was cut by 0 bases and J by 4 bases, with 7 bases left in between. The CDR3 is 14 residues long. CDR3 sequence: CATSRDSGNQPQHF. The CDR3 DNA reads TGTGCCACCAGCAGAGACAGCGGGAATCAGCCCCAGCATTTT.

This chain connects TRBV11-2 to TRBJ1-2, with D maybe TRBD1 (5 bases). The CDR3 loop spans 16 amino acids. Trimming left V 0 bases short and J 1 base short, with 12 bases between. Germline V gives CDR1 SGHAT, CDR2 FQNNGV. The CDR3 is CASSLDRQTLNYGYTF. DNA of the CDR3: TGTGCCAGCAGCTTAGATAGACAGACCCTTAACTATGGCTACACCTTC. The variable domain in full, with the rest retrieved from reference TRBV11-2 and TRBJ1-2, is EAGVAQSPRYKIIEKRQSVAFWCNPISGHATLYWYQQILGQGPKLLIQFQNNGVVDDSQLPKDRFSAERLKGVDSTLKIQPAKLEDSAVYLCASSLDRQTLNYGYTFGSGTRLTVV.

The rearrangement links TRBV6-5 to TRBJ2-7; no clear D gene. Germline assignment: CDR1 MNHEY and CDR2 SVGAGI. Trimming removed 6 bases from V and 2 bases from J, with 14 bases in between. The CDR3 sequence is 14 residues long. CDR3 loop: CASSPRQAPYEQYF. The CDR3 DNA follows: TGTGCCAGCAGCCCCCGGCAGGCCCCCTACGAGCAGTACTTC.

V is TRBV2 and J is TRBJ2-3; 8 bases are shared with TRBD1. The germline CDR1 and CDR2 sequences are SNHLY and FYNNEI. V lost 9 bases to trimming and J lost 2 bases; unmatched junction nucleotides: 13. The CDR3 runs 16 residues. This chain's CDR3 is CASLLRGDRTTDTQYF. CDR3 bases: TGTGCCAGTCTCTTAAGGGGGGACAGGACCACAGATACGCAGTATTTT.